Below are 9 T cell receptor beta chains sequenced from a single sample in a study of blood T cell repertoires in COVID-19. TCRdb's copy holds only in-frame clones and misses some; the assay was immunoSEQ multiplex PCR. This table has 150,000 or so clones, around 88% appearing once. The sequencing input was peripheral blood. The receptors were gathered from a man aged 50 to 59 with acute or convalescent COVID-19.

The DNA of the CDR3 is TGCAGTGCTAGTGGGCTCGGGGGTTATGATGAAAAACTGTTTTTT. Amino acid sequence: CSASGLGGYDEKLFF. The chain recombines TRBV20-1 with TRBJ1-4, with D tentatively TRBD1 (5 bases). V lost 3 bases, J lost 6 bases, and 17 bases lay in between. The CDR3 contains 15 residues. The germline CDR1 and CDR2 sequences are DFQATT and SNEGSKA (reference sequence).

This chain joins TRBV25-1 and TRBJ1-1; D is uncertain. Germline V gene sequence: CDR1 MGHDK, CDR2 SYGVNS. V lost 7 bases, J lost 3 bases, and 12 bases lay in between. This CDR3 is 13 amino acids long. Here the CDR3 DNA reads TGTGCCAGCAAGGACCGGGGATACACTGAAGCTTTCTTT. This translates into CASKDRGYTEAFF.

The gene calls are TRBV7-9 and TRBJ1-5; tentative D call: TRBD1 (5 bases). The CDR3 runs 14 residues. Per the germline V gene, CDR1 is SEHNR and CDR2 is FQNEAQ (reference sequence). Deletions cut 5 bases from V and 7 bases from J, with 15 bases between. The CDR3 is CASSRPPGHQPQHF. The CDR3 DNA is TGTGCCAGCAGCCGACCCCCAGGACACCAGCCCCAGCATTTT.

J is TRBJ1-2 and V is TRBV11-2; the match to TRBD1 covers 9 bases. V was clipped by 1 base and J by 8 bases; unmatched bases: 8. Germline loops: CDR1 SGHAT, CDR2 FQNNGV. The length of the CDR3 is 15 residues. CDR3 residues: CASSLAEGDRVGYTF. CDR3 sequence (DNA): TGTGCCAGCAGCTTAGCCGAGGGGGACAGGGTCGGCTACACCTTC.

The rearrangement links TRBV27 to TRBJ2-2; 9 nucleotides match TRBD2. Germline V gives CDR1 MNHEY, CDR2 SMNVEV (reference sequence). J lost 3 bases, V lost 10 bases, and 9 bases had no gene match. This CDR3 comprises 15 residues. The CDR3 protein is CATSKRGAYTGELFF. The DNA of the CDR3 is TGTGCCACCTCCAAGCGGGGGGCTTACACCGGGGAGCTGTTTTTT.

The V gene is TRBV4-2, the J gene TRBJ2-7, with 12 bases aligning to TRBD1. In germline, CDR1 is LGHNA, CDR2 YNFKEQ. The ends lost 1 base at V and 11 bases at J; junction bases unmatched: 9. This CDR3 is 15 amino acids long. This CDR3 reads CASSQGGQGAMRKYF. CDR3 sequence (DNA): TGTGCCAGCAGCCAAGGGGGACAGGGGGCAATGAGGAAGTACTTC.

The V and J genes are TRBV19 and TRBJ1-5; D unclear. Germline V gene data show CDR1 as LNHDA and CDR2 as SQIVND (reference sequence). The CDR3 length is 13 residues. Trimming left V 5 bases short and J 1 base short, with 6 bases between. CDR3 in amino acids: CASSYRSNQPQHF. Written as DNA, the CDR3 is TGTGCCAGTAGTTACCGGAGCAATCAGCCCCAGCATTTT.

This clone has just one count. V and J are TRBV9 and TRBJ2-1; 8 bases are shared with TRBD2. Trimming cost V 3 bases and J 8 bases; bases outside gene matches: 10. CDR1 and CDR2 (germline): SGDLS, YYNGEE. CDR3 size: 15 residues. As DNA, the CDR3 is TGTGCCAGCAGCGCCGGGACTAGTCTTGTGTATGAGCAGTTCTTC. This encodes CASSAGTSLVYEQFF. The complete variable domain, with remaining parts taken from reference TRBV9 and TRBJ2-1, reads DSGVTQTPKHLITATGQRVTLRCSPRSGDLSVYWYQQSLDQGLQFLIQYYNGEERAKGNILERFSAQQFPDLHSELNLSSLELGDSALYFCASSAGTSLVYEQFFGPGTRLTVL.

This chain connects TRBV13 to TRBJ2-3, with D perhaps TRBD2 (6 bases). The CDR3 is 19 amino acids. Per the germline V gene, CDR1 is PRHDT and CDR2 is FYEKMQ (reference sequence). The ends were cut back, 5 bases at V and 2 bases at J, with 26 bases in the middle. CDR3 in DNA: TGTGCCAGCAGCCCGAAACAAGGGTCGGATAGCGGATACACAGATACGCAGTATTTT. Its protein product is CASSPKQGSDSGYTDTQYF.